A single sample is the source of the 12 T cell receptor beta chains below, sequenced in a study of T-cell memory formation after mild COVID-19. TCRdb re-called the 5' RACE reads through MiXCR, storing one row per CDR3 protein. The repertoire consists of about 320,000 distinct CDR3 sequences, with over 11% occurring once and the leading ten covering over 20%. Sequenced: PBMCs or a T cell subset sorted from them (not recorded which). The receptor set was obtained from a man between 18 and 35 years old who had mild COVID-19 (a few samples of this study predate the infection). Cell type and time point are not known.

The CDR3, as DNA: TGTGCCAGCAGTAGGGGAGGGGGGACCTACGAGCAGTACTTC. It yields the protein CASSRGGGTYEQYF. The chain recombines TRBV12-3 or TRBV12-4 with TRBJ2-7; D might be TRBD2 (7 bases). There are 14 residues in the CDR3. V dropped 5 bases and J dropped 2 bases, with 13 bases sitting between them.

The chain recombines TRBV4-3 with TRBJ2-3; D could derive from TRBD1 or TRBD2 (5 bases each). This CDR3 has 18 residues. Looked up from germline, CDR1 is LGHNA and CDR2 is YSLEER. Trimming removed 0 bases from V and 1 base from J, with 17 bases in between. This CDR3 reads CASSQEIGTSRRTDTQYF. The CDR3 nucleotides are TGCGCCAGCAGCCAAGAGATCGGGACCTCCAGACGCACAGATACGCAGTATTTT.

The V gene is TRBV10-3, the J gene TRBJ1-1, with 7 bases that match TRBD1. This CDR3 is built from 13 residues. CDR1 ENHRY and CDR2 SYGVKD come from the germline V gene. The junction had 4 bases not matched to a gene; V was cut back by 9 bases and J by 0 bases. For the CDR3, the DNA is TGTGCCATTACGGGACAGATGAACACTGAAGCTTTCTTT. This sequence encodes CAITGQMNTEAFF.

This clonotype was recorded a few times. V gene TRBV20-1 combines with J gene TRBJ1-4, with a weak D call TRBD1 (5 bases). The ends were cut back, 8 bases at V and 5 bases at J, with 12 bases in the middle. The germline V gene encodes CDR1 DFQATT and CDR2 SNEGSKA (reference sequence). CDR3 length equals 12 residues. The CDR3 here is CSTARENEKLFF. The CDR3 coding sequence is TGCAGTACCGCCAGGGAAAATGAAAAACTGTTTTTT.

V usage is TRBV5-5 and J usage is TRBJ1-6, with 10 nucleotides matching TRBD1. J was trimmed by 8 bases and V by 4 bases; bases with no gene match: 3. The CDR3 loop spans 14 amino acids. CDR1 SGHKS and CDR2 YYEKEE come from the germline V gene (reference sequence). CDR3 bases: TGTGCCAGCAGCCCCGGGACAGGGGATTCACCCCTCCACTTT. Translated, it gives CASSPGTGDSPLHF. The whole variable domain, remainder taken from reference TRBV5-5 and TRBJ1-6, is DAGVTQSPTHLIKTRGQQVTLRCSPISGHKSVSWYQQVLGQGPQFIFQYYEKEERGRGNFPDRFSARQFPNYSSELNVNALLLGDSALYLCASSPGTGDSPLHFGNGTRLTVT.

This chain joins TRBV7-8 and TRBJ2-2, with D possibly TRBD1 on 5 matching bases. Trimming stripped 7 bases from V and 6 bases from J, with 21 bases between. This CDR3 contains 16 residues. CDR1 is SGHVS and CDR2 is FQNEAQ in the germline V gene. DNA for the CDR3: TGTGCCAGCATCGCAAGAGGTGGGGCAGCTGCCGGGGAGCTGTTTTTT. It yields the protein CASIARGGAAAGELFF.

This clonotype was seen a handful of times. V is TRBV29-1 and J is TRBJ2-2; 7 positions agree with TRBD1. V gave up 3 bases and J gave up 2 bases; unmatched junction bases: 3. Germline-derived CDR1 and CDR2 are SQVTM and ANQGSEA. This CDR3 has 14 amino acids. The DNA of the CDR3 is TGCAGCGTTGACAGGGGGAGTAACACCGGGGAGCTGTTTTTT. Translated, it gives CSVDRGSNTGELFF.

The V and J genes are TRBV20-1 and TRBJ1-1; 7 nucleotides agree with TRBD1. The V segment lost 3 bases and the J segment 8 bases; nucleotides outside the gene matches: 6. This CDR3 comprises 12 residues. Germline lookup yields CDR1 DFQATT and CDR2 SNEGSKA (reference sequence). The CDR3 coding sequence is TGCAGTGCTAGCCCGGGACAGCAGGAAGCTTTCTTT. Amino acid sequence: CSASPGQQEAFF.

This clonotype was recorded a few times. This chain links TRBV7-8 with TRBJ2-5; D tentatively fits TRBD1 or TRBD2 (5 bases each). V lost 1 base and J lost 4, with 16 bases in between. This CDR3 comprises 16 residues. Germline CDR1 reads SGHVS; CDR2 reads FQNEAQ. CDR3 loop: CASSLERDPLGETQYF. In DNA form, the CDR3 reads TGTGCCAGCAGCTTAGAGAGGGACCCCCTCGGAGAGACCCAGTACTTC. Filled out from reference TRBV7-8 and TRBJ2-5, the complete variable domain reads GAGVSQSPRYKVAKRGQDVALRCDPISGHVSLFWYQQALGQGPEFLTYFQNEAQLDKSGLPSDRFFAERPEGSVSTLKIQRTQQEDSAVYLCASSLERDPLGETQYFGPGTRLLVL.

This clonotype was recorded many times. The V and J genes are TRBV7-6 and TRBJ2-3; the D call may be TRBD1 or TRBD2 (6 bases each). V was trimmed by 3 bases and J by 2 bases, leaving 9 bases between them. From germline, CDR1 is SGHVS and CDR2 FNYEAQ. The CDR3 is 14 residues long. In nucleotides, the CDR3 is TGTGCCAGCAGCTTGGGGGGCGACACAGATACGCAGTATTTT. Translated: CASSLGGDTDTQYF.

The genes are TRBV11-2 and TRBJ2-2; D ambiguous. Trimming cost V 3 bases and J 7 bases, with 15 bases left between them. The CDR3 contains 15 residues. In germline, CDR1 is SGHAT, CDR2 FQNNGV. Here the CDR3 reads CASSFTRRVDGELFF. CDR3 bases: TGTGCCAGCAGCTTCACTCGAAGGGTGGACGGGGAGCTGTTTTTT.

This clonotype has a handful of counts. The J gene is TRBJ2-5, the V gene TRBV5-1; weak D call: TRBD1 (6 bases). The V gene lost 4 bases and the J gene lost 4 bases, with 17 bases spanning the gap. Germline lookup yields CDR1 SGHRS and CDR2 YFSETQ. This CDR3 is 15 amino acids long. CDR3 sequence reads: CASSLQGPAGETQYF. The CDR3 DNA sequence: TGCGCCAGCAGCCTACAGGGTCCGGCCGGAGAGACCCAGTACTTC.